Listed below are T cell receptor beta chains from one sample, sequenced in a study of blood T cell repertoires in COVID-19. Libraries were prepared by immunoSEQ multiplex PCR; TCRdb keeps only in-frame clonotypes and omits some of them. The table lists a few hundred thousand clones, 92% of them singletons. The sample taken for sequencing was PBMCs or T cells enriched from blood (not recorded which). All receptors derive from a woman in her thirties who had recovered from COVID-19. Each CDR3 is given with its conserved first and last residue. The D gene is left open where the match is weak. Expanded clones get a size class; other rows say once, few or many, or leave the size out.

d_call j_call clone_size v_call cdr3_nt cdr3_aa
NA TRBJ1-5 NA TRBV7-9 TGTGCCAGCAGCGGCGGGAGCAATCAGCCCCAGCATTTT CASSGGSNQPQHF
TRBD2 TRBJ2-3 NA TRBV6-1 TGTGCCAGCAGTGAAGCGCTAGCGGGGGGCACAGATACGCAGTATTTT CASSEALAGGTDTQYF
NA TRBJ1-3 NA TRBV30 TGTGCCTGGAGTGCTCTCAGTGACTCTGGAAACACCATATATTTT CAWSALSDSGNTIYF
NA TRBJ1-2 few TRBV6-5 TGTGCCAGCACTACAACGGAGTATGGCTACACCTTC CASTTTEYGYTF
NA TRBJ2-1 NA TRBV5-1 TGCGCCAGCAGCTTAGCTAGGTCCAATGAGCAGTTCTTC CASSLARSNEQFF
NA TRBJ2-5 NA TRBV6-5 TGTGCCAGCAGTTACTCAGGAGGGGCCGGGGAGACCCAGTACTTC CASSYSGGAGETQYF
TRBD1 TRBJ1-3 NA TRBV18 TGTGCCAGCTCACCACCTACACAGGGGCTCTCTGGAAACACCATATATTTT CASSPPTQGLSGNTIYF
NA TRBJ1-1 NA TRBV6-6 TGTGCCAGCAGTTCCCCGGGGAACGAGTACAAAGCTTTCTTT CASSSPGNEYKAFF
TRBD1 TRBJ1-5 NA TRBV6-4 TGTGCCAGCGCCGAGGGGGCTAAGGGCAATCAGCCCCAGCATTTT CASAEGAKGNQPQHF
TRBD1 TRBJ1-4 NA TRBV18 TGTGCCAGCTCACCGTCCGGGACAGGGGGAGAAAAACTGTTTTTT CASSPSGTGGEKLFF
NA TRBJ2-4 NA TRBV3-1/TRBV3-2 TGTGCCAGCAGCCAAGAGGGCCTAGCCAAAAACATTCAGTACTTC CASSQEGLAKNIQYF
NA TRBJ2-1 NA TRBV4-1 TGCGCCAGCAGCCGGAGGGTCAATGAGCAGTTCTTC CASSRRVNEQFF
NA TRBJ2-5 NA TRBV6-5 TGTGCCAGCAGCTCCCAAGAGACCCAGTACTTC CASSSQETQYF
NA TRBJ2-2 NA TRBV30 TGTGCCTGGAGTACAGGGCAGAACACCGGGGAGCTGTTTTTT CAWSTGQNTGELFF
TRBD1 TRBJ2-1 NA TRBV19 TGTGCCAGCACAAAGGACAGGGCTCACAATGAGCAGTTCTTC CASTKDRAHNEQFF
NA TRBJ1-4 NA TRBV2 TGTGCCAGCACGGAAAGTCCCCCCGGCGGGGAAAAACTGTTTTTT CASTESPPGGEKLFF
NA TRBJ2-7 NA TRBV5-4 TGTGCCAGCAGCCCCGGAACCGGGACTTACGAGCAGTACTTC CASSPGTGTYEQYF
NA TRBJ2-7 NA TRBV11-2 TGTGCCAGCAGCTTAGGATACGGGACATCCGAGCAGTACTTC CASSLGYGTSEQYF
NA TRBJ1-1 NA TRBV2 TGTGCCAGCAGCCTAGGCACTGAAGCTTTCTTT CASSLGTEAFF
NA TRBJ2-7 NA TRBV5-4 TGTGCCAGCAGCTTTTACGGGGTCCACGAGCAGTACTTC CASSFYGVHEQYF
TRBD1 TRBJ1-1 NA TRBV15 TGTGCCACCAGCAGAGTTCGGGACAGGTATAGAGGGAACACTGAAGCTTTCTTT CATSRVRDRYRGNTEAFF
NA TRBJ1-1 NA TRBV2 TGTGCCAGCAGGCCGGACAGGAACACTGAAGCTTTCTTT CASRPDRNTEAFF
TRBD2 TRBJ2-1 NA TRBV27 TGTGCCAGCAGTTTATCTCCTAGCGGGGAGGGGGAGCAGTTCTTC CASSLSPSGEGEQFF
TRBD2 TRBJ2-1 NA TRBV11-3 TGTGCCAGCAGCCCTGGACTAGCGAAACTTCTCAATGAGCAGTTCTTC CASSPGLAKLLNEQFF
NA TRBJ1-2 once TRBV19 TGTGCCAGTAGCTTACAGTCGTACTATGGCTACACCTTC CASSLQSYYGYTF
NA TRBJ1-1 NA TRBV7-2 TGTGCCAGCAGCCCATCTACAGGGAACGACAAGAAAGCTTTCTTT CASSPSTGNDKKAFF
NA TRBJ1-1 NA TRBV7-8 TGTGCCAGCAGCTCTATTGAGCCAGGGACTGAAGCTTTCTTT CASSSIEPGTEAFF
NA TRBJ1-6 NA TRBV19 TGTGCCAGTAGTATCGGGATTGGTGTAAATTCACCCCTCCACTTT CASSIGIGVNSPLHF
TRBD2 TRBJ2-7 NA TRBV7-2 TGTGCCAGCAGCTTAGGACTAGCCGGCGGGGAGCAGTACTTC CASSLGLAGGEQYF
NA TRBJ1-1 few TRBV30 TGTGCCTTGCAGGGTATGAACACTGAAGCTTTCTTT CALQGMNTEAFF
TRBD2 TRBJ2-1 NA TRBV15 TGTGCCACCAGCAGGGCTAGCGGGGGTAATGAGCAGTTCTTC CATSRASGGNEQFF
TRBD2 TRBJ2-7 NA TRBV7-2 TGTGCCAGCAGCTCTACTAGCGGGATCTACGAGCAGTACTTC CASSSTSGIYEQYF
NA TRBJ1-6 NA TRBV28 TGTGCCAGCAGCTTCCATCCGGGGAGTGGATCACCCCTCCACTTT CASSFHPGSGSPLHF
NA TRBJ2-7 once TRBV5-1 TGCGCCAGCAGCTTGGGAGGCAGGGAATACGAGCAGTACTTC CASSLGGREYEQYF
NA TRBJ1-1 NA TRBV9 TGTGCCAGCAGCGTAGCAGGGAACACTGAAGCTTTCTTT CASSVAGNTEAFF
NA TRBJ2-3 NA TRBV9 TGTGCCAGCAGCGGCGACAGGTACACAGATACGCAGTATTTT CASSGDRYTDTQYF
NA TRBJ1-2 NA TRBV5-1 TGCGCCAGCAGCTTGGGCGAACAGGGCGGTGGCTACACCTTC CASSLGEQGGGYTF
NA TRBJ1-1 NA TRBV5-5 TGTGCCAGCAAGGAAAGGGGACTGAGCATGAACACTGAAGCTTTCTTT CASKERGLSMNTEAFF
TRBD2 TRBJ2-2 NA TRBV7-2 TGTGCCAGCAGCCCCCCGGGACTAGCTACCGGGGAGCTGTTTTTT CASSPPGLATGELFF
NA TRBJ2-2 NA TRBV29-1 TGCAGCGGGTCAGGGGACGCCGGGGAGCTGTTTTTT CSGSGDAGELFF
NA TRBJ2-2 NA TRBV6-4 TGTGCCAGCAGGGCGGGACAGTACGCCGGGGAGCTGTTTTTT CASRAGQYAGELFF
NA TRBJ2-3 NA TRBV9 TGTGCCAGCAGCGTAGCCCTAGGCGCAGATACGCAGTATTTT CASSVALGADTQYF
TRBD2 TRBJ2-7 NA TRBV4-3 TGCGCCAGCAGCCAAGAATTTAGCGGGATCCGCCAATCCTACGAGCAGTACTTC CASSQEFSGIRQSYEQYF
NA TRBJ1-1 NA TRBV10-3 TGTGCCATCAGGCAGACAGGGAACACTGAAGCTTTCTTT CAIRQTGNTEAFF
TRBD2 TRBJ2-7 NA TRBV6-6 TGTGCCAGCAGCCTTCCCGGCGGGGGGAGGGAGCAGTACTTC CASSLPGGGREQYF
NA TRBJ1-2 NA TRBV15 TGTGCCACCAGCAGAGACCAGGGATTCTATGGCTACACCTTC CATSRDQGFYGYTF
NA TRBJ1-4 NA TRBV28 TGTGCCAGCGAGTCCCAGGGGAGAGGAGAAAAACTGTTTTTT CASESQGRGEKLFF
NA TRBJ2-5 NA TRBV6-2/TRBV6-3 TGTGCCAGCAGTCTATCCAGGGACCAAGAGACCCAGTACTTC CASSLSRDQETQYF
NA TRBJ2-2 NA TRBV6-2/TRBV6-3 TGTGCCAGCAGTACAGGGACCGGGGAGCTGTTTTTT CASSTGTGELFF
TRBD2 TRBJ2-7 NA TRBV19 TGTGCCAGTAGTGACACTTCGGGAGGGGGATACGAGCAGTACTTC CASSDTSGGGYEQYF
NA TRBJ2-3 NA TRBV21-1 TGTGCCAGCAGCAAAGAGGGGGGGCGTACAGATACGCAGTATTTT CASSKEGGRTDTQYF
TRBD1 TRBJ1-4 NA TRBV4-2 TGTGCCAGCAGCCCAGGACAGGGGACTAATGAAAAACTGTTTTTT CASSPGQGTNEKLFF